Following are 20 T cell receptor beta chains from one sample sequenced in a study of vaccination and CD4 T cells after COVID-19. No antigens are known for them. At the Johns Hopkins FTIC core, DNA taken from cultured CD4+ T cells was sequenced by way of the Oncomine TCR Beta short-read assay. TCRdb re-called the PCR reads through MiXCR, storing one row per CDR3 protein. The table records around 13,000 distinct CDR3 sequences, roughly 36% of them present only once. Treatment specified: approximately nine-day PBMC culture with coronavirus spike peptide pools or control peptides (ViraFEST assay). Material: cultured CD4+ T cells from blood. These receptors all stem from a human donor with COVID-19.

The chain uses TRBV7-6 and TRBJ2-2, with D possibly matching TRBD1 (5 bases). The CDR3 contains 13 residues. In germline, CDR1 is SGHVS, CDR2 FNYEAQ. V lost 4 bases and J lost 4, with 7 bases in between. CDR3 in DNA: TGTGCCAGCAGCTCGGACATCACCGGGGAGCTGTTTTTT. Its translation is CASSSDITGELFF.

This chain connects TRBV20-1 to TRBJ2-3; D unresolved. V lost 7 bases and J lost 1, with 9 bases in between. The CDR3 extends over 12 amino acids. CDR1 and CDR2 (germline): DFQATT, SNEGSKA (reference sequence). CDR3 residues: CSGFWGTDTQYF. CDR3 in DNA: TGCAGTGGCTTCTGGGGCACAGATACGCAGTATTTT.

The chain couples TRBV6-4 to TRBJ2-3, with TRBD1 as a possible D gene (6 bases). Trimming took off 4 bases at V and 5 bases at J, with 13 bases between the two ends. Germline V gives CDR1 MRHNA, CDR2 SNTAGT. This CDR3 has 14 amino acids. In DNA form, the CDR3 reads TGTGCCAGCAGTGTTTCTGGGGGACAAGATACGCAGTATTTT. Its translation: CASSVSGGQDTQYF.

The chain has TRBV5-4 and TRBJ1-6, with 7 bases lining up with TRBD1. Germline-derived CDR1 and CDR2 are SGHNT and YYREEE (reference sequence). V shed 4 bases, J shed 11 bases, and the junction held 6 bases outside the gene matches. The CDR3 is 13 residues long. The CDR3 here is CASSRDSRTPLHF. CDR3 DNA: TGTGCCAGCAGCCGGGACAGTCGAACACCCCTCCACTTT.

The chain joins TRBV7-2 to TRBJ2-3, with D possibly matching TRBD2 (5 bases). Trimming shortened V by 6 bases and J by 4 bases, and 8 bases separated the two germline ends. The CDR3 sequence is 12 residues long. Germline V gene lookup returns CDR1 SGHTA and CDR2 FQGNSA. CDR3 sequence reads: CASRRAPDTQYF. As DNA, the CDR3 is TGTGCCAGCAGGAGGGCCCCAGATACGCAGTATTTT.

This clonotype was recorded a few times. The J gene is TRBJ2-4, the V gene TRBV20-1; D might be TRBD1 (6 bases). Germline CDR1 is DFQATT and CDR2 is SNEGSKA (reference sequence). V lost 6 bases, J lost 7 bases, and 10 bases lay in between. The CDR3 covers 11 residues. The CDR3 nucleotides are TGCAGTGCGCCACAGGGTAACATTCAGTACTTC. Its protein product is CSAPQGNIQYF.

This sequence joins TRBV12-5 and TRBJ1-5; D call uncertain. CDR3 length: 14 amino acids. Trimming took 7 bases from V and 1 from J, leaving 11 bases between them. CDR1 and CDR2 (germline): LGHNT, FRNRAP. In DNA, the CDR3 is TGTGCTAGTGTCCTAAGGCCGAGCAATCAGCCCCAGCATTTT. Encoded protein: CASVLRPSNQPQHF.

The V gene is TRBV15, the J gene TRBJ2-6; D is ambiguous. Per germline, CDR1 LNHNV and CDR2 YYDKDF (reference sequence). Trimming removed 0 bases from V and 0 bases from J, with 15 bases in between. This CDR3 is built from 19 residues. The chain's CDR3 is CATSRDWARAPSGANVLTF. The CDR3 bases are TGTGCCACCAGCAGAGATTGGGCACGGGCCCCCTCTGGGGCCAACGTCCTGACTTTC.

The gene calls are TRBV6-1 and TRBJ2-2, with D maybe TRBD2 (5 bases). V lost 6 bases to trimming and J lost 5 bases, with 10 bases between them. The germline CDR1 and CDR2 sequences are MNHNS and SASEGT. CDR3 size: 13 residues. CDR3 nucleotide sequence: TGTGCCAGCAGGACCACGGGAACCGGGGAGCTGTTTTTT. Protein: CASRTTGTGELFF.

This clonotype showed up just a few times. V usage is TRBV28 and J usage is TRBJ1-2; D is perhaps TRBD1 (6 bases). The CDR3 covers 14 residues. The germline CDR1 and CDR2 sequences are MDHEN and SYDVKM. V shed 5 bases and J shed 5 bases, with 15 bases lying between them. Here the CDR3 DNA reads TGTGCCAGCAGTAAGGGGGGGGCAGGGTATGGCTACACCTTC. Translated, it gives CASSKGGAGYGYTF.

This clonotype has just one count. CDR3 protein: CASSPGMTGYEQYF. DNA of the CDR3: TGTGCCAGTAGTCCCGGAATGACAGGCTACGAGCAGTACTTC. V gene TRBV19 combines with J gene TRBJ2-7, with D tentatively TRBD1 (6 bases). V dropped 5 bases and J dropped 3 bases, with 14 bases sitting between them. CDR1 is LNHDA, CDR2 SQIVND, per germline (reference sequence). CDR3 length: 14 residues.

This sequence joins TRBV20-1 and TRBJ1-1; D unresolved. V lost 3 bases to trimming and J lost 1 base, with 3 bases between them. Germline lookup yields CDR1 DFQATT and CDR2 SNEGSKA (reference sequence). The CDR3 loop spans 11 amino acids. In nucleotides, the CDR3 is TGCAGTGCTAGCTGGAACACTGAAGCTTTCTTT. Translating gives CSASWNTEAFF.

In this sample, this clonotype turned up a few times. The chain recombines TRBV11-2 with TRBJ1-2; possibly TRBD1 for D (6 bases). The CDR3 length is 16 residues. Trimming removed 3 bases at V and 1 base at J, with 15 bases between. Germline CDR1 is SGHAT and CDR2 is FQNNGV. The CDR3: CASSLFRTANNYGYTF. CDR3 sequence (DNA): TGTGCCAGCAGCTTGTTCCGGACAGCTAATAACTATGGCTACACCTTC. Supplemented by reference TRBV11-2 and TRBJ1-2, the full variable domain reads EAGVAQSPRYKIIEKRQSVAFWCNPISGHATLYWYQQILGQGPKLLIQFQNNGVVDDSQLPKDRFSAERLKGVDSTLKIQPAKLEDSAVYLCASSLFRTANNYGYTFGSGTRLTVV.

Sample share makes this clonotype medium-sized (0.01 to 0.1%). V gene TRBV7-2 combines with J gene TRBJ1-3; the D is unclear. V was clipped by 0 bases and J by 2 bases, with 5 bases between them. Germline CDR1 and CDR2: SGHTA and FQGNSA. This CDR3 region has 14 residues. DNA for the CDR3: TGTGCCAGCAGCTTAGCTGGGGCTGGAAACACCATATATTTT. Translation: CASSLAGAGNTIYF.

This chain links TRBV7-9 with TRBJ2-5; TRBD2 is a possible D gene (7 bases). Germline assignment: CDR1 SEHNR and CDR2 FQNEAQ (reference sequence). The CDR3 has 14 amino acids. V lost 10 bases, J lost 0 bases, and 15 bases lay in between. Here the CDR3 DNA reads TGTGCCACGGAGGGGGGGGCCCACCAAGAGACCCAGTACTTC. This encodes CATEGGAHQETQYF. The full variable domain, completed using reference TRBV7-9 and TRBJ2-5, is DTGVSQNPRHKITKRGQNVTFRCDPISEHNRLYWYRQTLGQGPEFLTYFQNEAQLEKSRLLSDRFSAERPKGSFSTLEIQRTEQGDSAMYLCATEGGAHQETQYFGPGTRLLVL.

This chain joins TRBV25-1 and TRBJ2-7; D is ambiguous. Germline V lookup: CDR1 MGHDK, CDR2 SYGVNS. Trimming took off 2 bases at V and 6 bases at J, with 11 bases between the two ends. The CDR3 contains 13 residues. The CDR3 region has the DNA TGTGCCAGCAGTGAACCGGTGCGCAGCGAGCAGTACTTC. Amino acid sequence: CASSEPVRSEQYF.

This clonotype came up once. This rearrangement joins TRBV20-1 to TRBJ2-1; D ambiguous. The CDR3 loop spans 14 amino acids. Deletions cut 0 bases from V and 4 bases from J, with 10 bases between. Germline V gene sequence: CDR1 DFQATT, CDR2 SNEGSKA (reference sequence). The CDR3 region has the DNA TGCAGTGCTAGAGATCTTAGGGTTTACAATGAGCAGTTCTTC. It yields the protein CSARDLRVYNEQFF.

This clonotype has only one observation. The rearrangement uses TRBV5-1 and TRBJ1-2; 7 nucleotides match TRBD1. CDR3 length: 14 residues. The V gene end was trimmed by 1 base and the J gene end by 8 bases; junction bases not matched to a gene: 8. Germline CDR1 and CDR2: SGHRS and YFSETQ. This CDR3 reads CASSLYNQGGGYTF. CDR3 DNA sequence: TGCGCCAGCAGCTTGTATAACCAGGGGGGAGGCTACACCTTC.

This clonotype was recorded a few times. The chain employs TRBV7-9 and TRBJ2-3; D is unresolved. Germline V gene sequence: CDR1 SEHNR, CDR2 FQNEAQ (reference sequence). V lost 5 bases and J lost 4, with 10 bases in between. The CDR3 consists of 13 residues. CDR3: CASSPRTADTQYF. CDR3 nucleotides: TGTGCCAGCAGCCCTAGGACGGCAGATACGCAGTATTTT.

Notes on this clonotype: Germline is not matched at one junction end, which may reflect a read error. V usage is TRBV4-1 and J usage is TRBJ2-2; 7 bases match TRBD2. The CDR3 is 17 residues long. Looked up from germline, CDR1 is MGHRA and CDR2 is YSYEKL. The chain's CDR3 is CASSQVHLGLETGELLF. The CDR3 DNA reads as TGCGCCAGCAGCCAAGTACACCTAGGACTAGAAACCGGGGAGCTGCTTTTT.